These T cell receptor beta chains were read from a single sample in a study of shared clonotypes between healthy human individuals. This table comes from immunoSEQ multiplex PCR, and its TCRdb copy is limited to in-frame clones, with some not included. Of some 240,000 clones listed, approximately 65% are singletons. The sample consisted of memory CD4+ T cells sorted from blood. The receptors were gathered from a man aged 25-40 years in good health. Each CDR3 is given with its conserved first and last residue. A D gene is named only where the DNA matches it firmly. Size values are once, few and many counts, or a class for expanded clones, and some rows have none.

j_gene	d_gene	abundance	v_gene	CDR3aa	CDR3nt
TRBJ2-4	.	.	TRBV14	CASSQVGPGQGMVKNIQYF	TGTGCCAGCAGCCAAGTGGGCCCGGGGCAGGGAATGGTCAAAAACATTCAGTACTTC
TRBJ2-7	TRBD1	.	TRBV30	CAWSVSGTGSYEQYF	TGTGCCTGGAGTGTAAGCGGGACAGGGAGCTACGAGCAGTACTTC
TRBJ2-4	.	.	TRBV28	CASSLPAPNIQYF	TGTGCCAGCAGTTTACCCGCCCCCAACATTCAGTACTTC
TRBJ2-1	TRBD1	.	TRBV27	CASSAGQGRHEQFF	TGTGCCAGCAGTGCGGGACAGGGGAGGCATGAGCAGTTCTTC
TRBJ2-3	.	few	TRBV9	CASSASTGPPTTDTQYF	TGTGCCAGCAGCGCCAGTACAGGGCCCCCCACTACAGATACGCAGTATTTT
TRBJ2-7	TRBD1	.	TRBV10-3	CAIREGTGQAYEQYF	TGTGCCATCAGGGAAGGGACAGGACAAGCCTACGAGCAGTACTTC
TRBJ2-5	.	.	TRBV5-1	CASSLVGGEETQYF	TGCGCCAGCAGCTTGGTAGGGGGAGAGGAGACCCAGTACTTC
TRBJ2-7	.	.	TRBV9	CASSVGAENYEQYF	TGTGCCAGCAGCGTAGGGGCGGAGAACTACGAGCAGTACTTC
TRBJ1-5	.	.	TRBV30	CAWSYGENQPQHF	TGTGCCTGGAGTTACGGGGAAAATCAGCCCCAGCATTTT
TRBJ2-5	.	.	TRBV1	CTSSQQETPETQYF	TGCACCAGCAGCCAACAGGAGACTCCAGAGACCCAGTACTTC
TRBJ1-5	.	once	TRBV7-9	CASSLTDSANQPQHF	TGTGCCAGCAGCTTAACGGACAGTGCCAATCAGCCCCAGCATTTT
TRBJ2-1	.	few	TRBV6-5	CASSYVTAHNEQFF	TGTGCCAGCAGTTACGTGACAGCACACAATGAGCAGTTCTTC
TRBJ2-5	.	few	TRBV15	CATSRDRGSETQYF	TGTGCCACCAGCAGAGATCGGGGGTCAGAGACCCAGTACTTC
TRBJ2-7	.	.	TRBV28	CASSLYTAAAVEQYF	TGTGCCAGCAGTTTATATACGGCGGCTGCTGTCGAGCAGTACTTC
TRBJ2-5	.	few	TRBV4-3	CASSQDGRPETQYF	TGCGCCAGCAGCCAAGACGGCCGTCCAGAGACCCAGTACTTC
TRBJ2-6	.	.	TRBV5-1	CASSKDESSGANVLTF	TGCGCCAGCAGCAAGGACGAAAGCTCTGGGGCCAACGTCCTGACTTTC
TRBJ2-1	.	few	TRBV14	CASSQRRGGQFF	TGTGCCAGCAGCCAACGTAGGGGTGGGCAGTTCTTC
TRBJ2-7	TRBD2	many	TRBV6-5	CASRLGLAGHYEQYF	TGTGCCAGCAGACTGGGACTAGCGGGGCACTACGAGCAGTACTTC
TRBJ2-7	TRBD2	.	TRBV4-2	CASIHREGGCSYEQYF	TGTGCCAGCATCCACCGGGAGGGAGGATGCTCCTACGAGCAGTACTTC
TRBJ2-7	TRBD1	.	TRBV5-1	CASSLAGTGNLYEQYF	TGCGCCAGCAGCTTGGCCGGGACAGGGAACCTCTACGAGCAGTACTTC